The TCR beta chain under discussion was sequenced for a study of neoadjuvant nivolumab and ipilimumab in lung cancer. General study results and limits: TCR clonality did not significantly correlate with pathologic tumor regression. TCR receptors were sequenced in few samples.

The CDR3 covers 16 residues. The germline V gene has CDR1 SSHAT and CDR2 FNYEAQ (reference sequence). Profiled with immunoSEQ multiplex PCR; TCRdb holds only in-frame clones, not every one. This sample has about 20,000 clones, with 65% to 80% found just once. About this clone: What it binds is not known. A read error may produce the germline difference seen at one junction end.

Sample: tumor tissue, taken after neoadjuvant nivolumab, alone or with ipilimumab, at or shortly before surgery. V and J are TRBV7-7 and TRBJ2-1; TRBD2 aligns across 7 bases. The TCR was taken from an adult with non-small cell lung cancer. CDR3 in DNA: TGTGCTAGCAGCCCTAGCGTGGGAGGGCTGGGCAATGAGCAGTTCTTC. This gives the protein CASSPSVGGLGNEQFF.